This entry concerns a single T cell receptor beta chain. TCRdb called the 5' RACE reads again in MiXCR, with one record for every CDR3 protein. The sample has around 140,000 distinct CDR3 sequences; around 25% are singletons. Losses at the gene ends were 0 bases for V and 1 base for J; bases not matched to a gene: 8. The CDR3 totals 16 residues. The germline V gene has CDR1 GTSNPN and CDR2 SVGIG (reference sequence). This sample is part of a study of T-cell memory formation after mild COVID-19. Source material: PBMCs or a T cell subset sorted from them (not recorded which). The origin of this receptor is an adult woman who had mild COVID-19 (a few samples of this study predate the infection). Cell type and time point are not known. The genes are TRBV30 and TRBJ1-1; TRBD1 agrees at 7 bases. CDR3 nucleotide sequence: TGTGCCTGGAGTGTACAGGGGACGCGTGGGAACACTGAAGCTTTCTTT. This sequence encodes CAWSVQGTRGNTEAFF.